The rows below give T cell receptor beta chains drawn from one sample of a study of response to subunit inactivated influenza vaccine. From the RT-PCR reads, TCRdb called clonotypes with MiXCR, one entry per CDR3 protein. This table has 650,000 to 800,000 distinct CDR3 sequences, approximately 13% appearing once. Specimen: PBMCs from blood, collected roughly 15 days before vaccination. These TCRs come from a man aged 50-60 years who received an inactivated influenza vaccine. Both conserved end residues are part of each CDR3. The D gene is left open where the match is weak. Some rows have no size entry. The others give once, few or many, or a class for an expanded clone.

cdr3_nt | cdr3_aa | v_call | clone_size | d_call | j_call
TGTGCCAGCAGGCCGAGACAGGGTGTGCGAGAGACCCAGTACTTC | CASRPRQGVRETQYF | TRBV12-3/TRBV12-4 | few | TRBD1 | TRBJ2-5
TGTGCCAGCAGCCATCGGCGGGCAACGTCCTACAATGAGCAGTTCTTC | CASSHRRATSYNEQFF | TRBV3-1 | - | - | TRBJ2-1
TGCAGTGCTCGGGACAGGGGGAGCGGCTACACCTTC | CSARDRGSGYTF | TRBV20-1 | - | TRBD1 | TRBJ1-2
TGTGCCAGCAGTTGGGGGGGTACGGACACTGAAGCTTTCTTT | CASSWGGTDTEAFF | TRBV7-9 | few | - | TRBJ1-1
TGTGCCAGCAGTTTACTCTCGGGACAGCCCTACGAGCAGTACTTC | CASSLLSGQPYEQYF | TRBV12-3/TRBV12-4 | many | TRBD1 | TRBJ2-7
TGTGCCAGCAGACGACAGAGATATGAAGCTTTCTTT | CASRRQRYEAFF | TRBV2 | few | - | TRBJ1-1
TGTGCCAGCAGTTCACCCCCCAACATCGAGACCCAGTACTTC | CASSSPPNIETQYF | TRBV12-3/TRBV12-4 | - | - | TRBJ2-5
TGTGCCAGTAGTATCGGTCTGGGACAGGGGCGCGAGCAGTACTTC | CASSIGLGQGREQYF | TRBV19 | few | TRBD1 | TRBJ2-7
TGTGCCACGGGGGTAGCAAACACTGAAGCTTTCTTT | CATGVANTEAFF | TRBV2 | - | - | TRBJ1-1
TGTGCCAGATCTCCCCGGGACAGGGATAATTCACCCCTCCACTTT | CARSPRDRDNSPLHF | TRBV21-1 | - | - | TRBJ1-6
TGTGCCAGCAGTCCCACCCGGGACAGTTATGAAAAACTGTTTTTT | CASSPTRDSYEKLFF | TRBV12-3/TRBV12-4 | many | TRBD1 | TRBJ1-4
TGTGCCAGCAGTGGAAACAGGGTCACTGAAGCTTTCTTT | CASSGNRVTEAFF | TRBV2 | few | - | TRBJ1-1
TGTGCCAGCAGACCGGGACAGGGGCCAGCCCACGAGCAGTACTTC | CASRPGQGPAHEQYF | TRBV28 | few | TRBD1 | TRBJ2-7
TGTGCCAGCTCAGTCGGACAGGGCCCCCGGGGGCCCCAGCATTTT | CASSVGQGPRGPQHF | TRBV18 | - | TRBD1 | TRBJ1-5
TGTGCCAGCGGAAGAATCTATGGCTACACCTTC | CASGRIYGYTF | TRBV6-5 | - | - | TRBJ1-2
TGCGCCAGCAGCCAAAGCTTGTCTAGCGGGAGCACAGATACGCAGTATTTT | CASSQSLSSGSTDTQYF | TRBV4-3 | - | TRBD2 | TRBJ2-3
TGTGCCAGCACCAACCCTCCCCGGGTGAACACTGAAGCTTTCTTT | CASTNPPRVNTEAFF | TRBV6-2/TRBV6-3 | few | - | TRBJ1-1